The clone carrying this T cell receptor beta chain was seen only a few times. Unique molecular identifiers tagged the TCRbeta library. TCRdb re-called the PCR reads with MiXCR, one entry per CDR3 protein. The table includes a few hundred thousand distinct CDR3 sequences, around 10% detected once. This sample was included in a study of T-cell reconstitution after alpha-beta-depleted transplantation in children. This CDR3 contains 16 residues. CDR1 and CDR2 (germline): MDHEN, SYDVKM. Trimming took off 6 bases at V and 7 bases at J, with 24 bases between the two ends. The chain recombines TRBV28 with TRBJ1-1; D remains unclear. The TCR was taken from a human donor who donated a stem cell graft to a child with acute lymphoblastic leukemia. Sample: PBMCs from the stem cell graft donor, taken from the stem cell graft. This chain's CDR3 is CASSRSPRVSGHEAFF. CDR3 coding DNA: TGTGCCAGCAGCCGATCCCCTAGGGTCTCTGGCCATGAAGCTTTCTTT.